These T cell receptor beta chains were read from a single sample in a study of blood T cell repertoires in COVID-19. The repertoire was sequenced with immunoSEQ multiplex PCR; TCRdb's copy has only in-frame clones and lacks some. The data contain some 110,000 clones, 80% to 90% of them singletons. Sequenced sample: peripheral blood. The receptors were sampled from a man in his 70s who had recovered from COVID-19. Each CDR3 is given with its conserved first and last residue. The order of the fields is J gene, clone size, V gene, D gene, CDR3 protein, CDR3 DNA. A D gene is named only where the DNA matches it firmly. The size field is filled for only some rows; it gives once, few, many or a size class.

>TRBJ2-7|.|TRBV5-6|.
CASYETYASYEQYF
TGTGCCAGCTACGAAACTTATGCTTCTTACGAGCAGTACTTC
>TRBJ2-5|.|TRBV24-1|TRBD2
CATAGGQPQETQYF
TGTGCCACCGCGGGGGGGCAACCCCAAGAGACCCAGTACTTC
>TRBJ2-6|.|TRBV6-6|TRBD1
CASSPTGAPGGANVLTF
TGTGCCAGCAGTCCTACAGGGGCTCCTGGAGGGGCCAACGTCCTGACTTTC
>TRBJ2-1|.|TRBV2|TRBD1
CASKRQGPNEQFF
TGTGCCAGCAAACGACAGGGCCCCAATGAGCAGTTCTTC
>TRBJ2-3|.|TRBV7-9|TRBD1
CASSLWTTGGPDTQYF
TGTGCCAGCAGCTTATGGACGACAGGGGGCCCAGATACGCAGTATTTT
>TRBJ2-7|few|TRBV28|TRBD1
CASSPRDSSSYEQYF
TGTGCCAGCAGCCCCCGGGACAGCAGCTCCTACGAGCAGTACTTC
>TRBJ1-2|.|TRBV9|.
CASGPVTGGYTF
TGTGCCAGCGGCCCCGTCACGGGTGGCTACACCTTC
>TRBJ1-5|once|TRBV2|TRBD1
CASKGQVSNQPQHF
TGTGCCAGCAAAGGACAGGTCAGCAATCAGCCCCAGCATTTT
>TRBJ2-2|.|TRBV7-9|.
CASSLPQRHGGELFF
TGTGCCAGCAGCTTACCCCAAAGACACGGCGGGGAGCTGTTTTTT
>TRBJ2-1|few|TRBV7-2|TRBD2
CASSPWGLAGVGNEQFF
TGTGCCAGCAGCCCCTGGGGCCTAGCGGGAGTAGGGAATGAGCAGTTCTTC
>TRBJ2-5|.|TRBV24-1|.
CATSDRGTQYF
TGTGCCACCAGTGATAGGGGGACCCAGTACTTC
>TRBJ2-5|.|TRBV24-1|TRBD2
CATSRLAGKYGQETQYF
TGTGCCACCAGTCGTCTAGCGGGAAAGTATGGCCAAGAGACCCAGTACTTC
>TRBJ2-5|few|TRBV2|.
CASSMGQQETQYF
TGTGCCAGCAGTATGGGGCAGCAAGAGACCCAGTACTTC
>TRBJ1-3|.|TRBV9|.
CASSVDAGTGNTIYF
TGTGCCAGCAGCGTAGATGCAGGGACTGGAAACACCATATATTTT
>TRBJ2-3|few|TRBV10-1|TRBD2
CASSLTSGGLVTDTQYF
TGCGCCAGCAGCCTAACTAGCGGGGGGCTCGTCACAGATACGCAGTATTTT
>TRBJ1-3|few|TRBV6-6|TRBD1
CASNNRGHDTIYF
TGTGCCAGCAATAACAGGGGCCATGACACCATATATTTT
>TRBJ1-5|.|TRBV5-5|.
CASSFWDISIQHF
TGTGCCAGCAGCTTCTGGGACATCTCAATCCAGCATTTT
>TRBJ2-7|.|TRBV28|TRBD1
CASSEQGVKSYEQYF
TGTGCCAGCAGTGAGCAGGGGGTAAAATCCTACGAGCAGTACTTC
>TRBJ1-4|few|TRBV6-9|TRBD1
CASSYPDRGGEKLFF
TGTGCCAGCAGTTACCCGGACAGGGGTGGAGAAAAACTGTTTTTT
>TRBJ2-5|.|TRBV1|.
CTSIDRAGETQYF
TGCACCAGCATTGACAGGGCGGGGGAGACCCAGTACTTC
>TRBJ2-5|.|TRBV5-8|.
CASSLRSQETQYF
TGTGCCAGCAGCTTGCGCAGCCAAGAGACCCAGTACTTC
>TRBJ1-4|.|TRBV6-5|TRBD1
CASSRGPADRGPLFF
TGTGCCAGCAGCCGCGGCCCTGCTGACAGGGGGCCTTTGTTTTTT
>TRBJ2-1|.|TRBV11-2|TRBD2
CASSPPTGTISNEQFF
TGTGCCAGCAGCCCGCCCACCGGGACTATCAGTAATGAGCAGTTCTTC
>TRBJ2-7|.|TRBV7-2|TRBD1
CASSLGTGPSYEQYF
TGTGCCAGCAGCTTAGGGACAGGGCCCTCCTACGAGCAGTACTTC
>TRBJ2-1|.|TRBV27|.
CASGRWGVYGEQFF
TGTGCCAGCGGTAGGTGGGGGGTATATGGTGAGCAGTTCTTC
>TRBJ1-5|.|TRBV6-1|TRBD1
CASSEHDRGSNQPQHF
TGTGCCAGCAGTGAGCACGACAGGGGTAGCAATCAGCCCCAGCATTTT
>TRBJ1-1|.|TRBV4-1|.
CASSQVLAEKAFF
TGCGCCAGCAGCCAAGTCTTGGCGGAAAAAGCTTTCTTT
>TRBJ2-3|.|TRBV5-1|TRBD2
CASSPTSGSTDTQYF
TGCGCCAGCAGCCCGACTAGCGGGAGTACAGATACGCAGTATTTT
>TRBJ2-2|.|TRBV5-4|.
CASSKETRSGELFF
TGTGCCAGCAGCAAAGAGACCAGGTCCGGGGAGCTGTTTTTT
>TRBJ2-1|.|TRBV9|.
CASSVGTLTGYEQFF
TGTGCCAGCAGCGTAGGGACCCTCACGGGGTATGAGCAGTTCTTC
>TRBJ2-5|.|TRBV3-1/TRBV3-2|.
CASSPHSGMPQETQYF
TGTGCCAGCAGCCCGCACTCAGGGATGCCCCAAGAGACCCAGTACTTC
>TRBJ2-1|.|TRBV5-1|.
CASSLLGGSGNEQFF
TGCGCCAGCAGCTTGTTGGGGGGTTCGGGTAATGAGCAGTTCTTC
>TRBJ2-1|.|TRBV29-1|TRBD1
CSVAPRDSPYNEQFF
TGCAGCGTAGCCCCCCGGGACAGCCCCTACAATGAGCAGTTCTTC
>TRBJ1-1|once|TRBV5-6|TRBD1
CASSPGTGEAFF
TGTGCCAGCAGCCCGGGGACAGGTGAAGCTTTCTTT
>TRBJ2-7|.|TRBV2|.
CASRGGRSGSSYEQYF
TGTGCCAGCAGGGGAGGACGGAGCGGGTCCTCCTACGAGCAGTACTTC
>TRBJ1-5|once|TRBV6-1|.
CASSGRMGGSRNQPQHF
TGTGCCAGCAGTGGTCGTATGGGGGGGTCGCGCAATCAGCCCCAGCATTTT
>TRBJ2-7|.|TRBV29-1|TRBD2
CSVAAGGAYEQYF
TGCAGCGTTGCAGCGGGGGGCGCATACGAGCAGTACTTC
>TRBJ2-4|.|TRBV19|TRBD2
CASSISSGVSGAKNIQYF
TGTGCCAGTAGTATATCGAGTGGTGTTAGCGGGGCCAAAAACATTCAGTACTTC
>TRBJ2-3|.|TRBV7-3|TRBD1
CASSLRRGGEFPQYF
TGTGCCAGCAGCTTAAGGCGAGGGGGCGAGTTCCCGCAGTATTTT
>TRBJ2-7|once|TRBV11-2|.
CASSLNIAYEQYF
TGTGCCAGCAGCTTAAATATAGCCTACGAGCAGTACTTC
>TRBJ1-2|.|TRBV4-2|.
CASSQGESNGYTF
TGTGCCAGCAGCCAAGGGGAGAGCAATGGCTACACCTTC
>TRBJ2-3|.|TRBV18|TRBD2
CASSPYLVTSGSKTDTQYF
TGTGCCAGCTCACCTTACCTTGTGACTAGCGGGAGTAAGACAGATACGCAGTATTTT